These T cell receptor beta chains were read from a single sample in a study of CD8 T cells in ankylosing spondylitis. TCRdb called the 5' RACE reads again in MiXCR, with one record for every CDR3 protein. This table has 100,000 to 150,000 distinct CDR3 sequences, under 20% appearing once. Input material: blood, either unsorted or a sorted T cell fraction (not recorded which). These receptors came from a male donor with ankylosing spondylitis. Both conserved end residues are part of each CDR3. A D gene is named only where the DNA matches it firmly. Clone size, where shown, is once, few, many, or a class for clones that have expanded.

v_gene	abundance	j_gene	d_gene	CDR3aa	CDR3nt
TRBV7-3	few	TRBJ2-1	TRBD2	CASSLTGRVNEQFF	TGTGCCAGCAGCTTAACAGGGAGGGTCAATGAGCAGTTCTTC
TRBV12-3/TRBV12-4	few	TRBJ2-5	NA	CASSRAGETQYF	TGTGCCAGCAGCCGCGCCGGGGAGACCCAGTACTTC
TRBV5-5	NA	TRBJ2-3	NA	CASSLVPSDTQYF	TGTGCCAGCAGCTTGGTTCCATCCGATACGCAGTATTTT
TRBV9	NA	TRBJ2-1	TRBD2	CASSVDWTSGRSNEQFF	TGTGCCAGCAGCGTAGATTGGACTAGCGGGAGGAGCAATGAGCAGTTCTTC
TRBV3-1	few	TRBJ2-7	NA	CASSQDGLEYEQYF	TGTGCCAGCAGCCAAGATGGGCTAGAGTACGAGCAGTACTTC
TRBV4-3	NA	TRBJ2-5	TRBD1	CASSQERQGAFVTQYF	TGCGCCAGCAGCCAGGAGAGACAGGGGGCGTTTGTGACCCAGTACTTC
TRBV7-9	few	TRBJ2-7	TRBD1	CASSLTDRGLNYEQYF	TGTGCCAGCAGCCTCACCGACAGGGGGCTAAACTACGAGCAGTACTTC
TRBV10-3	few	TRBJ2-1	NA	CAVRDNEQFF	TGTGCCGTCAGGGACAATGAGCAGTTCTTC
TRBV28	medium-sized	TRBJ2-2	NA	CASSPGTGELFF	TGTGCCAGCAGTCCAGGGACCGGGGAGCTGTTTTTT
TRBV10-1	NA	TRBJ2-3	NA	CASSVRGRFGSRGSTDTQYF	TGCGCCAGCAGTGTCCGGGGTAGGTTTGGGAGTAGGGGGAGCACAGATACGCAGTATTTT
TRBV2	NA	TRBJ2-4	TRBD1	CASSEGTGGDKNIQYF	TGTGCCAGCAGTGAAGGGACAGGGGGGGACAAAAACATTCAGTACTTC
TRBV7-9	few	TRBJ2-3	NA	CASSSRRGGTDTQYF	TGTGCCAGCAGCTCCCGCAGGGGAGGAACAGATACGCAGTATTTT
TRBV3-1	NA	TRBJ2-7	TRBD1	CASSPGQGRPYEQYF	TGTGCCAGCAGCCCAGGACAGGGACGTCCCTACGAGCAGTACTTC
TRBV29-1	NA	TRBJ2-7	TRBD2	CSAGEGLAGAEQYF	TGCAGCGCAGGAGAAGGACTAGCGGGAGCGGAGCAGTACTTC
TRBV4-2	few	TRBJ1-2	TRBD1	CASSHTGETYGYTF	TGTGCCAGCAGCCATACAGGGGAGACCTATGGCTACACCTTC
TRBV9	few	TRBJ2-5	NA	CASSGANDPYQETQYF	TGTGCCAGCAGCGGAGCAAACGATCCGTACCAAGAGACCCAGTACTTC
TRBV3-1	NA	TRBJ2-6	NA	CASSPTLQGEGVVSGANVLTF	TGTGCCAGCAGCCCCACACTCCAGGGAGAGGGGGTGGTCTCTGGGGCCAACGTCCTGACTTTC
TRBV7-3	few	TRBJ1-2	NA	CASSMDTEVDYGYTF	TGTGCCAGCAGCATGGACACGGAGGTAGACTATGGCTACACCTTC
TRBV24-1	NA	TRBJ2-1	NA	CATSESGTAYNEQFF	TGTGCCACCAGTGAGTCCGGGACTGCATACAATGAGCAGTTCTTC